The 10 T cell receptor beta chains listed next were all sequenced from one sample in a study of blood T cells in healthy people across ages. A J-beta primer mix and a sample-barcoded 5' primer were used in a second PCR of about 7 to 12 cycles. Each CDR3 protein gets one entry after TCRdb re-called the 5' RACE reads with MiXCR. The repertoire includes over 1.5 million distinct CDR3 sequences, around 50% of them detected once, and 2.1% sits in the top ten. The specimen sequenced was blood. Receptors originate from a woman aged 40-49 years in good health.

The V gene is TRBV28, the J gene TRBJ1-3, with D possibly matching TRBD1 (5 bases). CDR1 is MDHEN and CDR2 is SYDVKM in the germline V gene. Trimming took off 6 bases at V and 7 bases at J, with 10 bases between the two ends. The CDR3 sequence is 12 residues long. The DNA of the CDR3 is TGTGCCAGCAGCGCCGGGGCCAACACCATATATTTT. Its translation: CASSAGANTIYF.

CDR3 protein: CSARGTGWAYEQYF. In nucleotides, the CDR3 is TGCAGTGCCCGAGGGACAGGGTGGGCATACGAGCAGTACTTC. The chain combines TRBV20-1 with TRBJ2-7; 9 nucleotides agree with TRBD1. Germline V gene lookup returns CDR1 DFQATT and CDR2 SNEGSKA (reference sequence). This CDR3 spans 14 amino acids. Germline trimming cut 6 bases from V and 4 bases from J; bases unmatched to any gene: 10.

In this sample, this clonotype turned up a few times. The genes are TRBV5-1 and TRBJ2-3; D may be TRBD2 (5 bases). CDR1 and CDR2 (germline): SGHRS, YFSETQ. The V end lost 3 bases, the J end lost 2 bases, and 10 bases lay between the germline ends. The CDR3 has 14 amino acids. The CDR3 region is CASSSAGLTDTQYF. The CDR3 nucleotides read TGCGCCAGCAGCTCCGCTGGACTCACAGATACGCAGTATTTT.

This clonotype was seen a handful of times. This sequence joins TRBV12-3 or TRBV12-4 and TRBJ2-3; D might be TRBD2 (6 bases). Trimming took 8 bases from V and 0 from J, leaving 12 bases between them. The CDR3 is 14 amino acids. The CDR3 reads CASGRGLSTDTQYF. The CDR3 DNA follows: TGTGCCAGCGGACGGGGACTTAGCACAGATACGCAGTATTTT.

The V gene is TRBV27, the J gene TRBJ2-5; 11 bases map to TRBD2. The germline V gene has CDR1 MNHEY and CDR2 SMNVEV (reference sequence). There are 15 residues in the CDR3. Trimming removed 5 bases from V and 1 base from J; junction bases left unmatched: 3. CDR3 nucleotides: TGTGCCAGCAGTATGACTAGCGGGGTCCAAGAGACCCAGTACTTC. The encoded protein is CASSMTSGVQETQYF.

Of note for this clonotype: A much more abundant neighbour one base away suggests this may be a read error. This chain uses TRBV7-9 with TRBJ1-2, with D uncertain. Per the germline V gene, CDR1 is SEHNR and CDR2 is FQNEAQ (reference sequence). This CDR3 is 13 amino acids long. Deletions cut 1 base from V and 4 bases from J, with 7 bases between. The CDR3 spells CASSLGHGYGYTF. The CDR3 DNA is TGTGCCAGCAGCTTAGGACATGGCTATGGCTACACCTTC.

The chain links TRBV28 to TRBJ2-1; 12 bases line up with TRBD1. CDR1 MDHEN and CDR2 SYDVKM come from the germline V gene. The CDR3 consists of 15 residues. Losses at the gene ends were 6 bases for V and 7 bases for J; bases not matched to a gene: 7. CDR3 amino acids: CASRARDRGLNEQFF. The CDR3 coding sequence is TGTGCCAGCAGAGCTAGGGACAGGGGGCTAAATGAGCAGTTCTTC.

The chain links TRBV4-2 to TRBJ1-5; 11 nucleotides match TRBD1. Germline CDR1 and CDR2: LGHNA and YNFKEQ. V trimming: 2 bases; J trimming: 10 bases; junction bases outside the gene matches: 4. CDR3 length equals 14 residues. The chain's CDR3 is CASSQRDRGTPQHF. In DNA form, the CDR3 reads TGTGCCAGCAGCCAAAGGGACAGGGGGACTCCCCAGCATTTT.

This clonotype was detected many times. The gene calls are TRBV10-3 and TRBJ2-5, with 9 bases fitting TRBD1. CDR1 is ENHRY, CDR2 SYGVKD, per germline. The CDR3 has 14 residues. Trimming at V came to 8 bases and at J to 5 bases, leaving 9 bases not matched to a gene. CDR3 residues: CAIALGQGRETQYF. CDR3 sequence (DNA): TGTGCCATCGCCTTAGGACAGGGGAGGGAGACCCAGTACTTC.

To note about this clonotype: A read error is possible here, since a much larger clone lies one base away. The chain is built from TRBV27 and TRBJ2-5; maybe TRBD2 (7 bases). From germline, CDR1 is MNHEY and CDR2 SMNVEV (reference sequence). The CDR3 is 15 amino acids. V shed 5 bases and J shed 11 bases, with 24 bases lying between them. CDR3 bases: TGTGCCAGCAGTAGGGGGGGTCCTCCCTACAATGAGCAGTACTTC. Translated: CASSRGGPPYNEQYF.